In its sample, the clone carrying this T cell receptor (beta chain) was seen a few times. Antigen specificity is unknown. The sample belongs to a study of T cell repertoires in cytomegalovirus infection. Study at large: Carrying CMV and the relevant HLA type showed in public TCR beta signatures. Study results and caveats: Individuals carrying CMV plus the relevant HLA were identified by cumulative frequency of public TCR beta families. What dominated the ex vivo response were HLA-C-restricted CMV-specific TCR beta clonotypes.

TCRdb reprocessed the reads with MiXCR, giving one entry per CDR3 protein. This sample has about 260,000 distinct CDR3 sequences, with approximately 14% found just once. This CDR3 has 15 residues. Looked up from germline, CDR1 is LNHDA and CDR2 is SQIVND (reference sequence). Trimming pared 2 bases from V and 3 bases from J, leaving 13 bases between. J is TRBJ1-2 and V is TRBV19, with D unclear. The sequenced material came from PBMCs. The sequence derives from a human donor in good health (CMV status not recorded). Some clones in this sample may be carry-over from other donors' samples. The CDR3, as DNA: TGTGCCAGTAGTATAAGGTCGTCCGGAGACTATGGCTACACCTTC. It encodes CASSIRSSGDYGYTF.